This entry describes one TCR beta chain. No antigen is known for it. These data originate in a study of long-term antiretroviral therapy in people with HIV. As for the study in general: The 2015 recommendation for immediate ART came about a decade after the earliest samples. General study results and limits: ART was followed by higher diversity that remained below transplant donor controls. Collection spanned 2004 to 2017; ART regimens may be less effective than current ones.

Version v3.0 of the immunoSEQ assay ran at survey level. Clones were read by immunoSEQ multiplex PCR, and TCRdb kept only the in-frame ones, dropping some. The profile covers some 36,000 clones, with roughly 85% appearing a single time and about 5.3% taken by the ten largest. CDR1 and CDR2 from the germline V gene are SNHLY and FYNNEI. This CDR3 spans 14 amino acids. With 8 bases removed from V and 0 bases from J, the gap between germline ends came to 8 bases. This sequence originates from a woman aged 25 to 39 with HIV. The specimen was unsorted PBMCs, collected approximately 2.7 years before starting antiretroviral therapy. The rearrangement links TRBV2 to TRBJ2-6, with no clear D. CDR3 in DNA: TGTGCCAGCGAAAGAGTCTCTGGGGCCAACGTCCTGACTTTC. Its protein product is CASERVSGANVLTF.